The 2 T cell receptor beta chains given below trace back to one sample, sequenced in a study of type 1 regulatory T cells. These receptors have no known antigen. TCRdb analysed the reads with MiXCR anew, one entry per CDR3 protein. The sample has 60,000 to 70,000 distinct CDR3 sequences; roughly 49% are singletons. Sequencing used cultured non-Tr1 T cells, either the whole culture or a sorted T cell fraction (not recorded which). The receptor source for this set is a human donor in good health.

The gene calls are TRBV24-1 and TRBJ2-2; D remains unclear. The germline V gene encodes CDR1 KGHDR and CDR2 SFDVKD. The CDR3 contains 14 residues. V dropped 5 bases and J dropped 0 bases, with 6 bases sitting between them. The CDR3 region is CATSGHPNTGELFF. In DNA, the CDR3 is TGTGCCACCAGTGGACACCCGAACACCGGGGAGCTGTTTTTT.

The rearrangement joins TRBV12-3 or TRBV12-4 to TRBJ2-2, with a weak D call TRBD1 (5 bases). Between the trimmed V and J ends, which lost 6 bases and 6 bases, there was a span of 17 bases. The CDR3 length is 15 residues. CDR3 amino acids: CASSPRQTVSGELFF. The DNA of the CDR3 is TGTGCCAGCAGCCCCAGACAGACCGTGTCCGGGGAGCTGTTTTTT.